The subject of this entry is one T cell receptor (beta chain). This specimen belongs to a study of blood T cell repertoires in COVID-19. Study overall: Italy, Spain and the United States were the sources of the convalescent and acute COVID-19 samples. T cells, B-cell-depleted T cells, or PBMCs provided the cDNA or gDNA that served as material.

The CDR3 is made up of 13 amino acids. Germline CDR1 reads SGHRS; CDR2 reads YFSETQ. Trimming shortened V by 1 base and J by 3 bases, and 8 bases separated the two germline ends. Original handling: Amplifying reference gene primers gave estimates of nucleated cell counts. Clones were read by immunoSEQ multiplex PCR, and TCRdb kept only the in-frame ones, dropping some. That table gives V, J and clone size, and the DNA gave D and trimming. The table shows more than 150,000 clones, with approximately 80% occurring only once. The sequence came from a human donor in a cohort sampled during active COVID-19. The chain has TRBV5-1 and TRBJ2-7; D is undetermined. The sequenced sample was peripheral blood. CDR3 sequence reads: CASSLNSFYEQYF. CDR3 nucleotide sequence: TGCGCCAGCAGCTTGAACAGTTTCTACGAGCAGTACTTC.